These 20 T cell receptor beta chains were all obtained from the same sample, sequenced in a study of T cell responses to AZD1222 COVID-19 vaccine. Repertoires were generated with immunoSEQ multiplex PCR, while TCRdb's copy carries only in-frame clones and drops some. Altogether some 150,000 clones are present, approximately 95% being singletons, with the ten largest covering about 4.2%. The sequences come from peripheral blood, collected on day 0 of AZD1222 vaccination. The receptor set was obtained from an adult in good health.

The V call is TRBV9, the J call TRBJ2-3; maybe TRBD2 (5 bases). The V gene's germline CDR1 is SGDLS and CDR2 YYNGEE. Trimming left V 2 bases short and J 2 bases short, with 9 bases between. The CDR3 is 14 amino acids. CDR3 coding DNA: TGTGCCAGCAGCGTGGTAGCGACCACAGATACGCAGTATTTT. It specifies CASSVVATTDTQYF.

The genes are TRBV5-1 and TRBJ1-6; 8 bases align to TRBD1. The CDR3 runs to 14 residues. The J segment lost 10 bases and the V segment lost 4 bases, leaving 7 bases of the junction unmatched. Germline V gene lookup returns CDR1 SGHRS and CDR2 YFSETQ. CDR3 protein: CASSRGQGNSPLHF. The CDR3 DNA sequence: TGCGCCAGCAGCCGAGGACAGGGAAACTCACCCCTCCACTTT.

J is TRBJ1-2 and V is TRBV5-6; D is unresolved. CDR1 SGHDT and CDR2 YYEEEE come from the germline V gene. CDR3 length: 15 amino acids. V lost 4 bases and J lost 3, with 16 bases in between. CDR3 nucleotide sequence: TGTGCCAGCAGCCCTGTAGGAGTCGGGGACTATGGCTACACCTTC. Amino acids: CASSPVGVGDYGYTF.

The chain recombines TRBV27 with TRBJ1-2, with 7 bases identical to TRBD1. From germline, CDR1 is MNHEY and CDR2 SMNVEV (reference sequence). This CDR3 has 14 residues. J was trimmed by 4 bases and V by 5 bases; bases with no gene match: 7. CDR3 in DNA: TGTGCCAGCAGTCCAACGACAGGGCTCTATGGCTACACCTTC. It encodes CASSPTTGLYGYTF.

The DNA of the CDR3 is TGTGCCAGCAGCTTGGGGAGCGGTTTTCAGCCCCAGCATTTT. It encodes CASSLGSGFQPQHF. J is TRBJ1-5 and V is TRBV5-6, with D unclear. This CDR3 has 14 residues. V was cut by 0 bases and J by 6 bases, with 10 bases left in between. The germline V gene has CDR1 SGHDT and CDR2 YYEEEE.

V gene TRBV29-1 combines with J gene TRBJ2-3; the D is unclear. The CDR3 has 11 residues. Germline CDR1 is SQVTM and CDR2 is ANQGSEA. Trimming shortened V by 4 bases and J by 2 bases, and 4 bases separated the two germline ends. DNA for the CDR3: TGCAGCGTTGGGGTCACAGATACGCAGTATTTT. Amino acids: CSVGVTDTQYF.

The CDR3 DNA reads TGTGCCAGCTCAGCGCAGGGCCGAGAGACCCAGTACTTC. Amino acids: CASSAQGRETQYF. The rearrangement joins TRBV18 to TRBJ2-5; maybe TRBD1 (5 bases). The CDR3 runs to 13 residues. Trimming took off 5 bases at V and 4 bases at J, with 11 bases between the two ends. Looked up from germline, CDR1 is KGHSH and CDR2 is LQKENI.

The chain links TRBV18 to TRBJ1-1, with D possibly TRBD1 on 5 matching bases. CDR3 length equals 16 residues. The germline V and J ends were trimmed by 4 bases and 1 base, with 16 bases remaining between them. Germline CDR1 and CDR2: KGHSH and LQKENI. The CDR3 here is CASSLSAGTSNTEAFF. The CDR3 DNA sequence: TGTGCCAGCTCACTCTCTGCCGGGACCTCGAACACTGAAGCTTTCTTT.

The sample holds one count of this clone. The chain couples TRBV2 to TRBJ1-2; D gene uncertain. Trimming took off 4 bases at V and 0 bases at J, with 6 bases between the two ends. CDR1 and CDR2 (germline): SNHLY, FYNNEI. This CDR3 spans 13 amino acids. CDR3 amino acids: CASSALPNYGYTF. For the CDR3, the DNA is TGTGCCAGCAGTGCCTTGCCTAACTATGGCTACACCTTC.

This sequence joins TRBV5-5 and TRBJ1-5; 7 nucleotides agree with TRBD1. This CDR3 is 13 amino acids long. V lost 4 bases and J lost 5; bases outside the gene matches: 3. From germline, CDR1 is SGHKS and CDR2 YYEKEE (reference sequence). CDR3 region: CASSPGQHQPQHF. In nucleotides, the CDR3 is TGTGCCAGCAGCCCGGGACAGCATCAGCCCCAGCATTTT.

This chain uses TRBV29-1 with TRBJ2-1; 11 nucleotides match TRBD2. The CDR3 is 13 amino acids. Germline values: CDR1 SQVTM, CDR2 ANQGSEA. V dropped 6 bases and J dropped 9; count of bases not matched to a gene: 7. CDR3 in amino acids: CSVVSGGASEQFF. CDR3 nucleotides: TGCAGCGTGGTTAGCGGGGGGGCAAGTGAGCAGTTCTTC.

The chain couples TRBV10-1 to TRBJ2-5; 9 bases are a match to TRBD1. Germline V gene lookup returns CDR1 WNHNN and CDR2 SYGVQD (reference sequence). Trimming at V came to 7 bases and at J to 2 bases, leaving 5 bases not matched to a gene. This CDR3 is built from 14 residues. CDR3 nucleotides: TGCGCCAGCAAGCCCGGGACAGGGCAAGAGACCCAGTACTTC. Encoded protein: CASKPGTGQETQYF.

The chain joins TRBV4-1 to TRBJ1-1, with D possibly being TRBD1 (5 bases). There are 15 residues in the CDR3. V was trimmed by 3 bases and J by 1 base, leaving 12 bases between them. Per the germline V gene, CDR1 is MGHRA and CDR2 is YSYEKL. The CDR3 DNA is TGCGCCAGCAGCCACGGGGACGTCGGGAACACTGAAGCTTTCTTT. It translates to CASSHGDVGNTEAFF.

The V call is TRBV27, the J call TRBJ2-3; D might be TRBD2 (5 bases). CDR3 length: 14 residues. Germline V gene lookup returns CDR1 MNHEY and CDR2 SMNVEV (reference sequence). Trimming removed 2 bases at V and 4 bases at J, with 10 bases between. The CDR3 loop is CASSLVGVADTQYF. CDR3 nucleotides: TGTGCCAGCAGTTTAGTGGGAGTCGCAGATACGCAGTATTTT.

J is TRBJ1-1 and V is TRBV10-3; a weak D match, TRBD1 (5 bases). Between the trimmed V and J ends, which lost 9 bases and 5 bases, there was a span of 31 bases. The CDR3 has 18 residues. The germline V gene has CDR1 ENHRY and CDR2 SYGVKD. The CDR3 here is CAMRASGLPSSGRTEAFF. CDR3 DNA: TGTGCCATGAGAGCATCGGGACTGCCATCATCGGGGAGGACTGAAGCTTTCTTT.

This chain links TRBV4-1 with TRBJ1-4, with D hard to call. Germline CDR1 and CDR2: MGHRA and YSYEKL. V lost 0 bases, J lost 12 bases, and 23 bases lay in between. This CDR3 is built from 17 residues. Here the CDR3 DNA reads TGCGCCAGCAGCCAAGATCTAGACCCTTTGACGGGTTCGGAACTGTTTTTT. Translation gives CASSQDLDPLTGSELFF.

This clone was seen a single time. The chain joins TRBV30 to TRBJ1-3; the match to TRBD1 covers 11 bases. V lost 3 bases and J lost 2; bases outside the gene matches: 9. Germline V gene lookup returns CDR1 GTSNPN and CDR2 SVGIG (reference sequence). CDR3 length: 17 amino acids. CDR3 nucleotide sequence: TGTGCCTGGAGGGACAGGGGGCGTCTCTTTGCTGGAAACACCATATATTTT. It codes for CAWRDRGRLFAGNTIYF.

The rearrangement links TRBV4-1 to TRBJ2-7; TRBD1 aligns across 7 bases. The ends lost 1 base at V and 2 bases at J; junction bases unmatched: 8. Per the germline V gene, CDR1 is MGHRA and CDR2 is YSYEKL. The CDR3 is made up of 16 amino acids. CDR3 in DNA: TGCGCCAGCAGCCAAGGGGTCTGGGACAGCACCTACGAGCAGTACTTC. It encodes CASSQGVWDSTYEQYF.

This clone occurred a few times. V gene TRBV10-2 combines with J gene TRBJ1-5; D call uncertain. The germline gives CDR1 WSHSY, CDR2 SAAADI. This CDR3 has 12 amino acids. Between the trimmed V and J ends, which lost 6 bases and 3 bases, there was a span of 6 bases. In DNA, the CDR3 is TGCGCCAGCAGGTCAGACAATCAGCCCCAGCATTTT. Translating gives CASRSDNQPQHF.

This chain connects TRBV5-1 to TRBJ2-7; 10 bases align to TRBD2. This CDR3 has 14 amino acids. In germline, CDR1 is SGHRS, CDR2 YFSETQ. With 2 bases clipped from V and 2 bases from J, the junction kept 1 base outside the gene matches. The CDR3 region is CASSLTSGTYEQYF. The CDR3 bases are TGCGCCAGCAGCTTAACTAGCGGGACCTACGAGCAGTACTTC.